A single sample is the source of the 32 T cell receptor beta chains below, sequenced in a study of T cell changes during pregnancy in multiple sclerosis. Using immunoSEQ multiplex PCR, the repertoire was profiled, and TCRdb retains in-frame clones only, with some absent. The table shows about 64,000 clones, with about 92% occurring only once. Sequencing used peripheral blood, obtained in the second trimester of pregnancy. The receptors were gathered from a female donor in good health, enrolled as a control in a pregnancy study.

This rearrangement joins TRBV7-2 to TRBJ2-5, with D tentatively TRBD2 (5 bases). Germline CDR1 and CDR2: SGHTA and FQGNSA. This CDR3 spans 14 amino acids. The V end was cut by 5 bases, the J end by 2 bases, with 12 bases between. The CDR3 region is CASSRGQRQETQYF. The CDR3 DNA sequence: TGTGCCAGCAGCCGAGGGCAGCGGCAAGAGACCCAGTACTTC.

J is TRBJ2-1 and V is TRBV27; D uncertain. CDR3 length: 10 amino acids. V shed 6 bases and J shed 9 bases, with 6 bases lying between them. Germline V CDR1 and CDR2: MNHEY, SMNVEV (reference sequence). The CDR3 sequence: CASRGFEQFF. The CDR3 DNA reads TGTGCCAGCAGGGGCTTTGAGCAGTTCTTC.

The chain couples TRBV9 to TRBJ2-5; the D gene is possibly TRBD2 (6 bases). The ends were cut back, 0 bases at V and 0 bases at J, with 12 bases in the middle. Germline CDR1 and CDR2: SGDLS and YYNGEE. CDR3 length equals 16 residues. CDR3 region: CASSVGVADNQETQYF. Written as DNA, the CDR3 is TGTGCCAGCAGCGTAGGAGTAGCGGACAACCAAGAGACCCAGTACTTC.

The chain recombines TRBV19 with TRBJ2-7, with D possibly TRBD1 on 6 matching bases. Trimming pared 1 base from V and 0 bases from J, leaving 7 bases between. Germline CDR1 and CDR2: LNHDA and SQIVND (reference sequence). This CDR3 is built from 14 residues. CDR3 loop: CASSIVGASYEQYF. The DNA of the CDR3 is TGTGCCAGTAGTATAGTGGGGGCCTCCTACGAGCAGTACTTC. Complete variable domain (other parts from reference TRBV19 and TRBJ2-7): DGGITQSPKYLFRKEGQNVTLSCEQNLNHDAMYWYRQDPGQGLRLIYYSQIVNDFQKGDIAEGYSVSREKKESFPLTVTSAQKNPTAFYLCASSIVGASYEQYFGPGTRLTVT.

J is TRBJ2-5 and V is TRBV7-9; 11 positions match TRBD2. This CDR3 spans 19 amino acids. From germline, CDR1 is SEHNR and CDR2 FQNEAQ (reference sequence). The V and J ends lost 1 base and 7 bases, in that order; junction bases with no gene match: 17. The CDR3 sequence: CASSLVDSGRAGFDATQYF. The CDR3, as DNA: TGTGCCAGCAGCTTAGTGGATAGCGGGAGGGCCGGATTCGATGCGACCCAGTACTTC. The full variable domain, completed using reference TRBV7-9 and TRBJ2-5, is DTGVSQNPRHKITKRGQNVTFRCDPISEHNRLYWYRQTLGQGPEFLTYFQNEAQLEKSRLLSDRFSAERPKGSFSTLEIQRTEQGDSAMYLCASSLVDSGRAGFDATQYFGPGTRLLVL.

The gene calls are TRBV6-1 and TRBJ2-3, with 8 bases fitting TRBD2. Trimming took 6 bases from V and 5 from J; bases not matched to a gene: 10. This CDR3 comprises 15 residues. From germline, CDR1 is MNHNS and CDR2 SASEGT. In DNA, the CDR3 is TGTGCCAGCAGGGACGGGAGGGCCAGGGTAGATACGCAGTATTTT. This sequence encodes CASRDGRARVDTQYF.

Only a few counts were recorded for this clone. The chain joins TRBV25-1 to TRBJ1-6; D is possibly TRBD1 (5 bases). Per germline, CDR1 MGHDK and CDR2 SYGVNS. The CDR3 is 15 amino acids. Trimming removed 1 base from V and 10 bases from J, with 14 bases in between. The CDR3 sequence: CASSEFLGVHSPLHF. The CDR3 nucleotides read TGTGCCAGCAGTGAATTTTTAGGGGTTCACTCACCCCTCCACTTT.

The chain recombines TRBV7-6 with TRBJ2-3; possibly TRBD2 for D (6 bases). The CDR3 is 15 residues long. From germline, CDR1 is SGHVS and CDR2 FNYEAQ. V lost 0 bases and J lost 4, with 11 bases in between. The CDR3 DNA reads TGTGCCAGCAGCTTAGCGGGAGGTGTGGCAGATACGCAGTATTTT. Its protein is CASSLAGGVADTQYF.

As DNA, the CDR3 is TGCGCCAGCAGCTCGCGGCTGAGCTCCTACAATGAGCAGTTCTTC. It codes for CASSSRLSSYNEQFF. The V and J genes are TRBV4-1 and TRBJ2-1; the D is unclear. CDR1 and CDR2 from the germline V gene are MGHRA and YSYEKL. The length of the CDR3 is 15 residues. Trimming took off 5 bases at V and 0 bases at J, with 11 bases between the two ends.

The chain uses TRBV5-1 and TRBJ1-1; 8 nucleotides agree with TRBD1. The CDR3 has 16 residues. The V and J ends lost 4 bases and 1 base, in that order; junction bases with no gene match: 9. Germline V gene lookup returns CDR1 SGHRS and CDR2 YFSETQ. DNA of the CDR3: TGCGCCAGCAGCATTCAGGGGGCGAATACGAACACTGAAGCTTTCTTT. Encoded protein: CASSIQGANTNTEAFF.

J is TRBJ2-3 and V is TRBV5-1, with D perhaps matching TRBD2 (5 bases). Looked up from germline, CDR1 is SGHRS and CDR2 is YFSETQ. Trimming shortened V by 2 bases and J by 5 bases, and 9 bases separated the two germline ends. This CDR3 is built from 13 residues. CDR3 in amino acids: CASSFVGGDTQYF. DNA for the CDR3: TGCGCCAGCAGCTTCGTCGGAGGAGATACGCAGTATTTT.

The table lists this clone with a count of one. The gene calls are TRBV6-5 and TRBJ1-2, with 9 bases lining up with TRBD1. This CDR3 spans 11 amino acids. V lost 5 bases and J lost 11; bases outside the gene matches: 3. The germline CDR1 and CDR2 sequences are MNHEY and SVGAGI. In DNA form, the CDR3 reads TGTGCCAGCAGTACCGGGACAGGGTACACCTTC. Translation gives CASSTGTGYTF.

The chain employs TRBV28 and TRBJ2-2; 12 bases are shared with TRBD2. Germline values: CDR1 MDHEN, CDR2 SYDVKM. This CDR3 is 14 amino acids long. V lost 8 bases to trimming and J lost 6 bases; unmatched junction nucleotides: 4. CDR3 nucleotides: TGTGCCAGCCGACTAGCGGGAGTCCCCGGGGAGCTGTTTTTT. Its translation is CASRLAGVPGELFF.

The chain combines TRBV1 with TRBJ1-3. TRBV1 is termed a pseudogene. CDR3 length: 16 amino acids. The CDR3 here is CTSSQERVLAGNTIYF. The CDR3 nucleotides are TGCACCAGCAGCCAAGAACGGGTTCTGGCTGGAAACACCATATATTTT.

The rearrangement uses TRBV6-6 and TRBJ1-1; the match to TRBD1 covers 9 bases. Looked up from germline, CDR1 is MNHNY and CDR2 is SVGAGI (reference sequence). V shed 6 bases, J shed 10 bases, and the junction held 9 bases outside the gene matches. This CDR3 spans 13 amino acids. CDR3: CASSLRTGATAFF. The CDR3 DNA reads as TGTGCCAGCAGCCTTCGGACAGGGGCGACAGCTTTCTTT.

This rearrangement joins TRBV6-5 to TRBJ1-2; possible D gene TRBD1, 6 bases. V lost 0 bases and J lost 3, with 11 bases in between. Per the germline V gene, CDR1 is MNHEY and CDR2 is SVGAGI. The CDR3 loop spans 15 amino acids. The CDR3 region has the DNA TGTGCCAGCAGTTACTCGACTACAGGGTACTATGGCTACACCTTC. Its protein product is CASSYSTTGYYGYTF.

This CDR3 is CASSPSHASGTTYEQYF. CDR3 nucleotide sequence: TGTGCCAGCAGCCCCTCCCACGCTAGCGGGACCACCTACGAGCAGTACTTC. The J gene is TRBJ2-7, the V gene TRBV5-6; the match to TRBD2 covers 9 bases. V shed 4 bases and J 2 bases; nucleotides not matched to a gene: 13. Germline V gene data show CDR1 as SGHDT and CDR2 as YYEEEE. This CDR3 spans 17 amino acids.

The V and J genes are TRBV6-6 and TRBJ2-7, with 7 positions matching TRBD1. CDR1 is MNHNY and CDR2 is SVGAGI in the germline V gene (reference sequence). V trimming: 6 bases; J trimming: 3 bases; junction bases outside the gene matches: 8. The CDR3 is 14 residues long. CDR3 in amino acids: CASRPGTEFYEQYF. The CDR3 coding sequence is TGTGCCAGCAGACCCGGGACAGAATTCTACGAGCAGTACTTC.

This chain uses TRBV7-6 with TRBJ2-7; 7 nucleotides align to TRBD2. Germline V gene data show CDR1 as SGHVS and CDR2 as FNYEAQ. The CDR3 runs to 14 residues. J gave up 5 bases and V 5 bases, and 9 bases lay outside the gene matches. CDR3 coding DNA: TGTGCCAGCAGCCGAATGGGGGGGGTCGACGAGCAGTACTTC. It is translated as CASSRMGGVDEQYF.

The DNA of the CDR3 is TGTGCCAGCAGTCTTGAGGGACAGGACCGTGGCTACACCTTC. This translates into CASSLEGQDRGYTF. J is TRBJ1-2 and V is TRBV2, with 8 bases aligning to TRBD1. This CDR3 is built from 14 residues. The junction had 9 bases not matched to a gene; V was cut back by 5 bases and J by 7 bases. The germline CDR1 and CDR2 sequences are SNHLY and FYNNEI.

The gene calls are TRBV6-1 and TRBJ2-1, with 8 bases matching TRBD2. The J segment lost 5 bases and the V segment lost 5 bases, leaving 5 bases of the junction unmatched. CDR1 MNHNS and CDR2 SASEGT come from the germline V gene. This CDR3 has 14 residues. CDR3 loop: CASSLRGGNNEQFF. CDR3 coding DNA: TGTGCCAGCAGTCTACGCGGGGGGAACAATGAGCAGTTCTTC.

This clone came up a few times. The chain combines TRBV7-9 with TRBJ2-5, with D perhaps TRBD1 (6 bases). Germline lookup yields CDR1 SEHNR and CDR2 FQNEAQ (reference sequence). The ends were cut back, 0 bases at V and 4 bases at J, with 9 bases in the middle. The CDR3 has 14 amino acids. CDR3: CASSLAQGRETQYF. The CDR3 DNA is TGTGCCAGCAGCTTAGCACAGGGTAGAGAGACCCAGTACTTC.

The chain is built from TRBV4-2 and TRBJ2-3; D is possibly TRBD2 (5 bases). Trimming removed 4 bases from V and 3 bases from J, with 20 bases in between. The CDR3 is made up of 17 amino acids. CDR1 is LGHNA, CDR2 YNFKEQ, per germline. CDR3 nucleotides: TGTGCCAGCAGCCCCAAGGGCCAATCCACGGGGACAGATACGCAGTATTTT. Its protein is CASSPKGQSTGTDTQYF.

This clone has just one count. V gene TRBV4-2 combines with J gene TRBJ2-1; the D gene is possibly TRBD1 (6 bases). Germline V gene lookup returns CDR1 LGHNA and CDR2 YNFKEQ. V lost 4 bases and J 4 bases, leaving 20 bases between the germline ends. This CDR3 has 17 residues. CDR3 in DNA: TGTGCCAGCAGCCTAGAGGAATGGGACATGGATTACAATGAGCAGTTCTTC. Its protein product is CASSLEEWDMDYNEQFF.

V usage is TRBV6-1 and J usage is TRBJ2-1, with D tentatively TRBD2 (6 bases). V was cut by 6 bases and J by 9 bases, with 9 bases left in between. The germline V gene has CDR1 MNHNS and CDR2 SASEGT. CDR3 length: 11 residues. The CDR3 region is CASRAGIEQFF. Written as DNA, the CDR3 is TGTGCCAGCAGAGCGGGTATTGAGCAGTTCTTC.

The chain links TRBV28 to TRBJ2-7, with D possibly TRBD1 on 6 matching bases. CDR3 length equals 15 residues. V was cut by 6 bases and J by 9 bases, with 24 bases left in between. Germline V gene lookup returns CDR1 MDHEN and CDR2 SYDVKM. The CDR3 protein is CASRSPGQGPTGQYF. The CDR3 region has the DNA TGTGCCAGCAGGTCCCCGGGGCAGGGGCCAACAGGGCAGTACTTC. The variable domain in full, with the rest retrieved from reference TRBV28 and TRBJ2-7, is DVKVTQSSRYLVKRTGEKVFLECVQDMDHENMFWYRQDPGLGLRLIYFSYDVKMKEKGDIPEGYSVSREKKERFSLILESASTNQTSMYLCASRSPGQGPTGQYFGPGTRLTVT.

The chain recombines TRBV2 with TRBJ2-7, with 7 bases that match TRBD1. The CDR3 contains 15 residues. After removal of 6 bases from V and 0 bases from J, the junction contained 8 bases not matched to a gene. Per the germline V gene, CDR1 is SNHLY and CDR2 is FYNNEI. CDR3: CASRDPGTVSYEQYF. Here the CDR3 DNA reads TGTGCCAGCAGGGATCCCGGGACAGTCTCCTACGAGCAGTACTTC.

The V call is TRBV10-3, the J call TRBJ2-1; TRBD1 is a possible D gene (6 bases). This CDR3 spans 12 amino acids. Trimming removed 7 bases from V and 4 bases from J, with 8 bases in between. Germline CDR1 reads ENHRY; CDR2 reads SYGVKD. The CDR3 region has the DNA TGTGCCATCAAAGGACAGTACAATGAGCAGTTCTTC. This encodes CAIKGQYNEQFF.

The gene calls are TRBV18 and TRBJ2-5, with no clear D. The CDR3 runs 11 residues. The germline CDR1 and CDR2 sequences are KGHSH and LQKENI. Trimming took off 6 bases at V and 5 bases at J, with 7 bases between the two ends. CDR3 sequence reads: CASSPQETQYF. The DNA of the CDR3 is TGTGCCAGCTCTCCCCAGGAGACCCAGTACTTC.

This clone appeared a single time. The V gene is TRBV9, the J gene TRBJ2-3, with 9 bases fitting TRBD2. Per germline, CDR1 SGDLS and CDR2 YYNGEE. This CDR3 contains 18 residues. V trimming: 1 base; J trimming: 2 bases; junction bases outside the gene matches: 11. CDR3 region: CASSVRGGSSGDTDTQYF. The CDR3 DNA reads TGTGCCAGCAGCGTACGAGGGGGGTCTAGCGGGGACACAGATACGCAGTATTTT.

Only one count was recorded for this clone. The rearrangement uses TRBV27 and TRBJ2-1, with TRBD1 identical over 11 bases. The length of the CDR3 is 16 residues. Germline CDR1 MNHEY, CDR2 SMNVEV (reference sequence). V shed 5 bases and J 6 bases; nucleotides not matched to a gene: 9. CDR3 nucleotides: TGTGCCAGCAGTCCCTCCGGGACAGGGGGAAGCAATGAGCAGTTCTTC. This codes for CASSPSGTGGSNEQFF.

The rearrangement links TRBV7-2 to TRBJ2-2; weak D call: TRBD2 (6 bases). Germline V gene data show CDR1 as SGHTA and CDR2 as FQGNSA. The CDR3 is made up of 14 amino acids. Trimming took 1 base from V and 6 from J, leaving 9 bases between them. The CDR3 is CASSLGWGAGELFF. The CDR3, as DNA: TGTGCCAGCAGCTTAGGATGGGGGGCCGGGGAGCTGTTTTTT. The full variable domain, with the rest looked up from reference TRBV7-2 and TRBJ2-2, is GAGVSQSPSNKVTEKGKDVELRCDPISGHTALYWYRQSLGQGLEFLIYFQGNSAPDKSGLPSDRFSAERTGGSVSTLTIQRTQQEDSAVYLCASSLGWGAGELFFGEGSRLTVL.